A selection of T cell receptor beta chains follows, all from one sample in a study of blood T cells in healthy people across ages. Using its own MiXCR run on the 5' RACE reads, TCRdb lists one record per CDR3 protein. The profile shows 1.2 million to 1.5 million distinct CDR3 sequences, around 59% of them singletons. Sequencing used blood. The receptors come from a man aged 18 to 35 in good health. The CDR3 runs from the conserved cysteine through the conserved F or W. The D gene is left open where the match is weak. Clone sizes are given selectively: once, few, many, or a class where the clone is expanded.

V	D	size	J	DNA	CDR3
TRBV6-5	TRBD2	-	TRBJ2-1	TGTGCCAGCAGACCCGGACTAGCGGGAGAAGATGAGCAGTTCTTC	CASRPGLAGEDEQFF
TRBV29-1	-	-	TRBJ2-1	TGCAGCGTTGGAGACAGGTCCCATGAGCAGTTCTTC	CSVGDRSHEQFF
TRBV4-2	-	-	TRBJ1-1	TGTGCCAGCAGCCCTCGACGGGGTAACACTGAAGCTTTCTTT	CASSPRRGNTEAFF
TRBV25-1	TRBD1	-	TRBJ1-2	TGTGCCAGCAGTTACCGGGACAGGGGCTTTAGGGGCTACACCTTC	CASSYRDRGFRGYTF
TRBV4-1	TRBD1	-	TRBJ1-2	TGCGCCAGCAGCCCAGCCGGGACAGGGGATGGCTACACCTTC	CASSPAGTGDGYTF
TRBV7-9	TRBD2	-	TRBJ2-3	TGTGCCAGCAGCCCATGGACTAGCGGGTTTATCACAGATACGCAGTATTTT	CASSPWTSGFITDTQYF
TRBV7-2	TRBD2	once	TRBJ2-3	TGTGCCAGCAGCCAGCTAGCGGGGATACCGACAGATACGCAGTATTTT	CASSQLAGIPTDTQYF
TRBV9	-	-	TRBJ2-4	TGTGCCAGCAGCGTAACGCTTCCCCAAAACATTCAGTACTTC	CASSVTLPQNIQYF
TRBV5-1	-	-	TRBJ2-1	TGCGCCAGCAGATTAACCGCGATACCGGACGGTAGCTCCTACAATGAGCAGTTCTTC	CASRLTAIPDGSSYNEQFF
TRBV27	-	-	TRBJ2-5	TGTGCCAGCAGTTTACGACCCCCCGCAGAGACCCAGTACTTC	CASSLRPPAETQYF
TRBV4-1	-	-	TRBJ1-1	TGCGCCAGCCAGGACCCAGGCGGTAAGGACACTGAAGCTTTCTTT	CASQDPGGKDTEAFF
TRBV7-6	TRBD1	-	TRBJ1-2	TGTGCCAGCAGCACTGATTCCTGGACAGGCGGATCCTATGGCTACACCTTC	CASSTDSWTGGSYGYTF
TRBV5-1	TRBD2	-	TRBJ2-1	TGCGCCAGCAGCTTGGTGCCTAGCGGGGGTTCTGGGTTGAATGAGCAGTTCTTC	CASSLVPSGGSGLNEQFF
TRBV6-6	-	-	TRBJ2-3	TGTGCCAGCACCCTGGGGCACCGCACAGATACGCAGTATTTT	CASTLGHRTDTQYF
TRBV5-1	-	-	TRBJ2-7	TGCGCCAGCAGCTTACGTCAGGGGGGCCACAATGAGCAGTACTTC	CASSLRQGGHNEQYF
TRBV30	-	-	TRBJ1-1	TGTGCCTGGAACCCACGTCGGGTAACTGAAGCTTTCTTT	CAWNPRRVTEAFF
TRBV7-2	TRBD2	-	TRBJ2-1	TGTGCCAGCAGCTTTTATACGGGAGGCCCGAACAATGAGCAGTTCTTC	CASSFYTGGPNNEQFF
TRBV10-3	-	-	TRBJ2-5	TGTGCCATCAGTGAGTCGACTAGTCAAGAGACCCAGTACTTC	CAISESTSQETQYF
TRBV5-1	-	-	TRBJ2-7	TGCGCCAGCAAGGGGCTTTCCTACTACGAGCAGTACTTC	CASKGLSYYEQYF
TRBV6-6	-	many	TRBJ2-5	TGTGCCAGCAGTTACTCTGGCTCACAAGAGACCCAGTACTTC	CASSYSGSQETQYF
TRBV5-5	-	once	TRBJ2-5	TGTGCCAGCAGCTTGGTCCGCAGGGCAGAGACCCAGTACTTC	CASSLVRRAETQYF
TRBV6-1	-	once	TRBJ2-3	TGTGTCAGCAGACTAGGGACTAGCACAGATACGCAGTATTTT	CVSRLGTSTDTQYF
TRBV28	-	once	TRBJ1-2	TGTGCCAGCAGTGCAACAGAGTATGGCTACACCTTC	CASSATEYGYTF
TRBV4-1	-	-	TRBJ2-7	TGCGCCAGCAGCCAAGAGCCCCGCTCGGGCTCCTACGAGCAGTACTTC	CASSQEPRSGSYEQYF
TRBV3-1	TRBD1	once	TRBJ2-7	TGTGCCAGCAGCCAAGATAAGGGACAGCCTGGAGAAGGCGAGCAGTACTTC	CASSQDKGQPGEGEQYF
TRBV4-1	TRBD1	-	TRBJ2-7	TGCGCCAGCAGCCAAAGCCCGGGGACAGGAGCTGAGCAGTACTTC	CASSQSPGTGAEQYF
TRBV3-1	-	-	TRBJ2-1	TGTGCCAGCAGCCAAATCCCCGGGGACCCCTACAATGAGCAGTTCTTC	CASSQIPGDPYNEQFF
TRBV29-1	-	-	TRBJ2-3	TGCAGCGCCTTGGAGGGGGGGCGAGATACGCAGTATTTT	CSALEGGRDTQYF
TRBV10-1	-	few	TRBJ2-5	TGCGCCAGCAGTGAGTCTCTGGAGACCCAGTACTTC	CASSESLETQYF
TRBV29-1	TRBD2	few	TRBJ2-7	TGCAGCGTTGTTGAGGGAGGGGACGAGCAGTACTTC	CSVVEGGDEQYF
TRBV20-1	TRBD2	few	TRBJ2-5	TGCAGTGCTCCATCCCGGGGGGGCAGCGAGACCCAGTACTTC	CSAPSRGGSETQYF
TRBV6-5	TRBD2	few	TRBJ2-3	TGTGCCAGCAGTTACGGACTAGCCAGCACAGATACGCAGTATTTT	CASSYGLASTDTQYF
TRBV6-1	TRBD1	-	TRBJ2-5	TGTGCCAGCAGTGAGGCAGGACAGGGGAGGGAGACCCAGTACTTC	CASSEAGQGRETQYF
TRBV7-2	-	-	TRBJ1-1	TGTGCCAGCAGAATCGGGACAAACACTGAAGCTTTCTTT	CASRIGTNTEAFF
TRBV6-1	-	-	TRBJ1-5	TGTGCCAGCATTCCGCTGAATAGCAATCAGCCCCAGCATTTT	CASIPLNSNQPQHF
TRBV7-8	-	-	TRBJ2-1	TGTGCCAGCGCGGATAGAGGGGACAATGAGCAGTTCTTC	CASADRGDNEQFF
TRBV2	TRBD1	-	TRBJ2-1	TGTGCCAGCGTTAGACAGGGATACTACAATGAGCAGTTCTTC	CASVRQGYYNEQFF
TRBV7-9	-	-	TRBJ2-7	TGTGCCAGCAGCTTCCCACCAAAAACTAGCTCCGACGAGCAGTACTTC	CASSFPPKTSSDEQYF
TRBV4-1	-	-	TRBJ1-2	TGCGCCAGCCAACATCAGGGGAGGGATGACTATGGCTACACCTTC	CASQHQGRDDYGYTF
TRBV28	TRBD2	-	TRBJ2-3	TGTGCCAGCCCGCCACCGGGACTAGCGGGGGGGCGTTCCACAGATACGCAGTATTTT	CASPPPGLAGGRSTDTQYF
TRBV6-5	-	-	TRBJ2-3	TGTGCCTCAGAATCCGCAGATACGCAGTATTTT	CASESADTQYF
TRBV5-5	-	-	TRBJ2-2	TGTGCCAGCAGCTTGGTGTTTAGCGCGGACACCGGGGAGCTGTTTTTT	CASSLVFSADTGELFF
TRBV6-6	TRBD1	-	TRBJ2-3	TGTGCCAGCAGAAAACAGGGGGCGGCAGATACGCAGTATTTT	CASRKQGAADTQYF
TRBV10-3	TRBD1	-	TRBJ2-1	TGTGCCATCAGTGAGCCCCTAAGAACAGGGGATGAGCAGTTCTTC	CAISEPLRTGDEQFF
TRBV27	TRBD1	-	TRBJ2-1	TGTGCCATCAAAAGGGGGACAGGGGCCTACAATGAGCAGTTCTTC	CAIKRGTGAYNEQFF
TRBV29-1	-	few	TRBJ2-1	TGCAGCGTTGATTCCGATGAGCAGTTCTTC	CSVDSDEQFF
TRBV11-2	TRBD2	few	TRBJ2-1	TGTGCCAGCAGCTTAGGGGGACTAGCGCTCTACAATGAGCAGTTCTTC	CASSLGGLALYNEQFF
TRBV2	-	-	TRBJ2-3	TGTGCCAGCAGTGACGGGAGGGACAGGGTCCCAGATACGCAGTATTTT	CASSDGRDRVPDTQYF
TRBV2	-	-	TRBJ1-5	TGTGCCGGTAGGACAGATGTGGATCAGCCCCAGCATTTT	CAGRTDVDQPQHF
TRBV20-1	-	-	TRBJ2-1	TGCAGTGCTAGAGGGGCCCACCCCGGCAATGAGCAGTTCTTC	CSARGAHPGNEQFF
TRBV2	-	-	TRBJ1-4	TGTGCCAGCAGTGTAGGGGGGGCCAAGGAAAAACTGTTTTTT	CASSVGGAKEKLFF
TRBV12-3/TRBV12-4	-	-	TRBJ1-2	TGTGCCAGCAGTTTCGAGATTGACTATGGCTACACCTTC	CASSFEIDYGYTF
TRBV6-1	TRBD1	-	TRBJ1-2	TGTGCCAGCAGTGAAAACACCGGGACAGGGGGCTATGGCTACACCTTC	CASSENTGTGGYGYTF
TRBV7-6	-	-	TRBJ1-4	TGTGCCAGCAGCGGCCGGGCAGTCAGTAATGAAAAACTGTTTTTT	CASSGRAVSNEKLFF
TRBV4-1	-	-	TRBJ1-4	TGCGCCAGCACCCTCCTTCAGGGAATGGGGGAAAAACTGTTTTTT	CASTLLQGMGEKLFF